A single TCR beta chain is shown here with its context. This CDR3 comprises 16 residues. In germline, CDR1 is SGHDN, CDR2 FVKESK. The data were obtained in a study of blood T cells in healthy people across ages. Through a sample-barcoded 5' primer and a J-beta primer mix, a second PCR was run for roughly 6 to 12 cycles. Each cDNA molecule was tagged by a template-switch adaptor with 12 random nucleotides. TCRdb re-called the 5' RACE reads with MiXCR, one entry per CDR3 protein. Here the sample spans approximately 800,000 distinct CDR3 sequences, approximately 55% being singletons. The sample comprised blood. The rearrangement joins TRBV14 to TRBJ2-4, with a tentative D call TRBD1 (6 bases). The J call may be wrong; the DNA end is better matched by TRBJ2-5. The TCR sequence derives from a man of 80 years or more in good health. In DNA form, the CDR3 reads TGTGCCAGCAGCCAATATGGACGAGGGGGTAGTGAGACCCAGTACTTC. This encodes CASSQYGRGGSETQYF.